This T cell receptor (beta chain) is from a study of identifying expanded T cells in peripheral blood. Broader study findings: Differentially abundant clones: about 1.2 between replicates, approximately 15 at two to three weeks, less than 20 at four. Clone count variance between approximately 2-week samples rose with total template count.

Libraries were prepared by immunoSEQ multiplex PCR; TCRdb keeps only in-frame clonotypes and omits some of them. The table lists about 110,000 clones, about 89% of them singletons. No infections or other immune events were documented during collection. As for this clone: The antigen remains unidentified.

Sequenced material: blood. This receptor was identified in a person between 18 and 75 years old in good health.

CDR3 sequence: CASSQDRGELPPYF. Written as DNA, the CDR3 is TGCGCCAGCAGCCAAGATCGCGGGGAGCTTCCCCCGTACTTC. The chain is built from TRBV4-3 and TRBJ2-7; possibly TRBD2 for D (6 bases). Germline V gene lookup returns CDR1 LGHNA and CDR2 YSLEER. This CDR3 is 14 amino acids long. With 0 bases removed from V and 12 bases from J, the gap between germline ends came to 18 bases.